What follows are 19 T cell receptor beta chains derived from one specimen sequenced in a study of T cells after yellow fever vaccination (dated by TCRdb to about 2019). Receptors were amplified or captured by 5' RACE. For sequencing, an Illumina HiSeq 2500 was employed. TCRdb reprocessing: public reads trimmed at Q25 with fastp, clones called with MiXCR, in-frame beta chains kept. Under each unique CDR3 protein, matching rows form one entry showing the most common genes and DNA. The sample records around 590,000 distinct CDR3 sequences, 12% of which are singletons. More than 13% of the sample goes to the ten largest clones. This sample's treatment or condition label indicates: live attenuated yellow fever vaccine strain. The sequencing used PBMCs, collected on the day of the yellow fever booster vaccination. These receptors all stem from a man aged 25 to 45 who received the YFV17D yellow fever vaccine.

The chain combines TRBV5-1 with TRBJ2-7; 9 bases are shared with TRBD2. The V gene end was trimmed by 7 bases and the J gene end by 1 base; junction bases not matched to a gene: 9. Germline V gives CDR1 SGHRS, CDR2 YFSETQ. The CDR3 contains 15 residues. The CDR3 DNA follows: TGCGCCAGCGTACTTAGCGGGAGCTTATCCTACGAGCAGTACTTC. Protein sequence: CASVLSGSLSYEQYF.

Ten or more counts support this clonotype. The chain uses TRBV10-3 and TRBJ2-7; D is undetermined. The germline V gene encodes CDR1 ENHRY and CDR2 SYGVKD. Trimming removed 4 bases from V and 0 bases from J, with 7 bases in between. This CDR3 comprises 13 residues. The CDR3 coding sequence is TGTGCCATCAGTGGCGACCTCTCCTACGAGCAGTACTTC. This sequence encodes CAISGDLSYEQYF.

The V gene is TRBV12-3 or TRBV12-4, the J gene TRBJ2-7; TRBD1 is a possible D gene (5 bases). V lost 3 bases and J lost 0, with 9 bases in between. This CDR3 region has 14 residues. DNA for the CDR3: TGTGCCAGCAGTTTGGACAAGACCTCCTACGAGCAGTACTTC. This codes for CASSLDKTSYEQYF.

The chain combines TRBV2 with TRBJ1-3; D not resolved. Between the trimmed V and J ends, which lost 3 bases and 3 bases, there was a span of 6 bases. This CDR3 region has 13 residues. Germline V CDR1 and CDR2: SNHLY, FYNNEI. CDR3 sequence: CASSERVGNTIYF. Here the CDR3 DNA reads TGTGCCAGCAGTGAGAGGGTTGGAAACACCATATATTTT.

This clonotype was observed many times. The chain links TRBV7-2 to TRBJ2-3; 10 nucleotides agree with TRBD2. V trimming: 3 bases; J trimming: 2 bases; junction bases outside the gene matches: 5. The CDR3 consists of 16 residues. Germline V lookup: CDR1 SGHTA, CDR2 FQGNSA. CDR3 in amino acids: CASSFLAGVSTDTQYF. CDR3 DNA sequence: TGTGCCAGCAGCTTCCTAGCGGGAGTGTCCACAGATACGCAGTATTTT. Combining the CDR3 with reference TRBV7-2 and TRBJ2-3 gives the whole variable domain GAGVSQSPSNKVTEKGKDVELRCDPISGHTALYWYRQSLGQGLEFLIYFQGNSAPDKSGLPSDRFSAERTGGSVSTLTIQRTQQEDSAVYLCASSFLAGVSTDTQYFGPGTRLTVL.

The genes are TRBV27 and TRBJ1-6, with D uncertain. CDR1 is MNHEY, CDR2 SMNVEV, per germline (reference sequence). The CDR3 extends over 14 amino acids. V shed 2 bases and J shed 8 bases, with 10 bases lying between them. CDR3 DNA sequence: TGTGCCAGCAGTTTAATCGGGCTTCATTCACCCCTCCACTTT. Protein: CASSLIGLHSPLHF.

This clonotype was observed a few times. The CDR3 coding sequence is TGCAGTGCTGCCCAGTCGGGAGCGGGCCCAGATCAATTGAACACCGGGGAGCTGTTTTTT. Its translation is CSAAQSGAGPDQLNTGELFF. This chain links TRBV20-1 with TRBJ2-2; D is possibly TRBD2 (6 bases). Per germline, CDR1 DFQATT and CDR2 SNEGSKA (reference sequence). The length of the CDR3 is 20 residues. Deletions cut 5 bases from V and 1 base from J, with 29 bases between.

This clonotype has ten or more counts. CDR3 residues: CASRPRSVNTEAFF. CDR3 in DNA: TGTGCCAGCAGACCCAGGAGTGTGAACACTGAAGCTTTCTTT. The chain couples TRBV27 to TRBJ1-1; D is uncertain. Germline CDR1 is MNHEY and CDR2 is SMNVEV (reference sequence). Trimming shortened V by 6 bases and J by 0 bases, and 11 bases separated the two germline ends. CDR3 length: 14 residues.

This chain joins TRBV19 and TRBJ2-1; no clear D. V lost 3 bases and J lost 0, with 12 bases in between. CDR3 length: 16 residues. Germline lookup yields CDR1 LNHDA and CDR2 SQIVND (reference sequence). CDR3 residues: CASSINVRSSYNEQFF. Written as DNA, the CDR3 is TGTGCCAGTAGTATTAACGTGCGCAGCTCCTACAATGAGCAGTTCTTC.

The chain combines TRBV10-3 with TRBJ2-1; 8 bases are shared with TRBD2. Per the germline V gene, CDR1 is ENHRY and CDR2 is SYGVKD. The CDR3 has 13 residues. Germline trimming cut 9 bases from V and 0 bases from J; bases unmatched to any gene: 1. CDR3 in DNA: TGTGCCATTAGCGGGATCTCCTACAATGAGCAGTTCTTC. It translates to CAISGISYNEQFF.

This clonotype has only a few counts. The chain is built from TRBV7-2 and TRBJ2-6, with D possibly TRBD2 on 6 matching bases. There are 18 residues in the CDR3. Germline loops: CDR1 SGHTA, CDR2 FQGNSA. V lost 3 bases to trimming and J lost 0 bases, with 15 bases between them. CDR3 nucleotide sequence: TGTGCCAGCAGCTTGCCGCTGGACGGGAGCTCTGGGGCCAACGTCCTGACTTTC. Protein sequence: CASSLPLDGSSGANVLTF. The complete variable domain, with remaining parts taken from reference TRBV7-2 and TRBJ2-6, reads GAGVSQSPSNKVTEKGKDVELRCDPISGHTALYWYRQSLGQGLEFLIYFQGNSAPDKSGLPSDRFSAERTGGSVSTLTIQRTQQEDSAVYLCASSLPLDGSSGANVLTFGAGSRLTVL.

This clonotype has at least ten counts. DNA for the CDR3: TGTGCCAGCACCGAATCGGGAGGCTATGGCTACACCTTC. Translated, it gives CASTESGGYGYTF. The chain is built from TRBV7-2 and TRBJ1-2; D is unresolved. Germline assignment: CDR1 SGHTA and CDR2 FQGNSA. Deletions cut 7 bases from V and 4 bases from J, with 13 bases between. The CDR3 runs to 13 residues.

J is TRBJ2-2 and V is TRBV9, with 11 bases fitting TRBD2. The CDR3 runs to 15 residues. V lost 1 base, J lost 5 bases, and 1 base stayed unmatched. CDR1 is SGDLS, CDR2 YYNGEE, per germline. The CDR3 loop is CASSVRLAGTGELFF. The CDR3 nucleotides are TGTGCCAGCAGCGTACGACTAGCGGGAACCGGGGAGCTGTTTTTT.

The chain carries TRBV20-1 and TRBJ2-2; 10 bases line up with TRBD2. Trimming took 5 bases from V and 1 from J; bases not matched to a gene: 1. The length of the CDR3 is 14 residues. Germline CDR1 and CDR2: DFQATT and SNEGSKA (reference sequence). The CDR3 nucleotides read TGCAGTGCTGGACTAGCGGAGAACACCGGGGAGCTGTTTTTT. Encoded protein: CSAGLAENTGELFF.

This clonotype was observed a few times. J is TRBJ2-7 and V is TRBV6-2 or TRBV6-3; a possible D gene is TRBD2 (5 bases). Germline loops: CDR1 MNHEY, CDR2 SVGEGT. Trimming left V 10 bases short and J 1 base short, with 17 bases between. The CDR3 runs 14 residues. CDR3 DNA: TGTGCCATTGGAGGCAGCTTTAATTCCTACGAGCAGTACTTC. Its protein product is CAIGGSFNSYEQYF.

V and J are TRBV23-1 and TRBJ2-4, with D tentatively TRBD2 (6 bases). TRBV23-1 is an ORF, and what it does is uncertain. This CDR3 region has 17 residues. Trimming shortened V by 3 bases and J by 0 bases, and 15 bases separated the two germline ends. The CDR3 bases are TGCGCCAGCAGTCATGGACTAAGACGATTAGCCAAAAACATTCAGTACTTC. Its translation is CASSHGLRRLAKNIQYF.

Only a few counts were recorded for this clonotype. This rearrangement joins TRBV15 to TRBJ2-5; maybe TRBD2 (6 bases). With 1 base removed from V and 5 bases from J, the gap between germline ends came to 14 bases. The CDR3 is 15 amino acids. CDR1 is LNHNV, CDR2 YYDKDF, per germline (reference sequence). For the CDR3, the DNA is TGTGCCACCAGCAGAGTCCAGCGCCGGGGGGAGACCCAGTACTTC. Amino acids: CATSRVQRRGETQYF.

The chain is built from TRBV29-1 and TRBJ2-1; TRBD2 aligns across 7 bases. The V gene's germline CDR1 is SQVTM and CDR2 ANQGSEA. V was pared by 4 bases and J by 12 bases, with 12 bases of the junction left unmatched. CDR3 length: 13 amino acids. The CDR3 sequence is CSVVAGALVGQFF. The DNA of the CDR3 is TGCAGCGTTGTTGCGGGAGCCCTCGTTGGGCAGTTCTTC.

In its sample, this clonotype was seen a few times. The V gene is TRBV27, the J gene TRBJ2-5; 8 bases are a match to TRBD1. CDR3 size: 14 residues. Trimming took 4 bases from V and 5 from J; bases not matched to a gene: 6. Germline lookup yields CDR1 MNHEY and CDR2 SMNVEV (reference sequence). CDR3 protein: CASSYQGAKETQYF. In nucleotides, the CDR3 is TGTGCCAGCAGTTACCAGGGGGCTAAGGAGACCCAGTACTTC.